This paragraph reports one T cell receptor (beta chain). An end of the junction differs from the germline gene, which may be a read error. The data derive from a study of shared T cell receptors in the human thymus. Assay: immunoSEQ multiplex PCR; the TCRdb copy retains only in-frame clones and omits some. The sample includes hundreds of thousands of clones, roughly 74% of them seen just once. The same sample was also studied in work on human thymus T cells. That paper adds: Thymus was obtained from resections taken during corrective heart surgery. V and J gene usage appeared biased in thymic and blood repertoires. Related research has reported that thymic repertoires overlap highly among unrelated individuals.

The receptor was isolated from a boy in the first two years of life with a congenital heart defect. Sequences were obtained from thymocytes.

The CDR3 is CASSLDRGGEKLFF. The CDR3 nucleotides read TGTGCTAGCAGCCTCGACAGGGGGGGAGAAAAACTGTTTTTT. The chain employs TRBV7-7 and TRBJ1-4, with TRBD1 matching 9 bases. Per the germline V gene, CDR1 is SSHAT and CDR2 is FNYEAQ (reference sequence). CDR3 length equals 14 residues.